This TCR beta chain was sequenced in a study of blood T cell repertoires in COVID-19. Study at large: Specimens from acute and convalescent COVID-19 originated in the United States, Italy and Spain.

CDR3 length: 17 residues. The germline gives CDR1 LNHDA, CDR2 SQIVND (reference sequence). V was clipped by 1 base and J by 3 bases, with 16 bases between them. The protocol was immunoSEQ multiplex PCR, while the TCRdb copy is restricted to in-frame clones and leaves out a portion. The sample includes around 120,000 clones, less than 85% seen only once; the top ten take roughly 2.7%. The receptor comes from a man aged 50-59 years with acute or convalescent COVID-19. Sequenced input: peripheral blood. The gene calls are TRBV19 and TRBJ1-5; tentatively, D is TRBD1 (5 bases). Written as DNA, the CDR3 is TGTGCCAGTAGTATAGGTTTGCGGGGACCAAACAATCAGCCCCAGCATTTT. It specifies CASSIGLRGPNNQPQHF.